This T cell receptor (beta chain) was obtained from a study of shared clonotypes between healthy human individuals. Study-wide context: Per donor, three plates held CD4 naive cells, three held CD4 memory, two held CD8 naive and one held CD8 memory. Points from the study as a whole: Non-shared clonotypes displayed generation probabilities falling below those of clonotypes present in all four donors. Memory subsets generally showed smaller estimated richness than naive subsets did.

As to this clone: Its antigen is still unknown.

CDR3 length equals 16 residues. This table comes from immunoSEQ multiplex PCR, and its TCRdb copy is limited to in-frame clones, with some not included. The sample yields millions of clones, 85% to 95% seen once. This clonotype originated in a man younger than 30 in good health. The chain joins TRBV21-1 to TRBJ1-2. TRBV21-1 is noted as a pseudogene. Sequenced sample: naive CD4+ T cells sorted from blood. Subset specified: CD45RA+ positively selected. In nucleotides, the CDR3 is TGTGCCAGCAGCGTCGTGCGGGGTCGGGCAGCCTATGGCTACACCTTC. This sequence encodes CASSVVRGRAAYGYTF.